This T cell receptor beta chain comes out of a study of beta chain features in type 1 diabetes. V was trimmed by 4 bases and J by 1 base, leaving 7 bases between them. The CDR3 totals 13 residues. Germline CDR1 and CDR2: ENHRY and SYGVKD. This clone was seen a handful of times. Expressed TCRB transcripts got sequenced, as all isolated RNA was reverse transcribed. Measured with immunoSEQ multiplex PCR; TCRdb has only the in-frame clones, and not every one. The sample includes 130,000 to 150,000 clones, under 60% of them seen just once. This chain links TRBV10-3 with TRBJ1-1; a possible D gene is TRBD1 (5 bases). This clonotype originated in a man aged 18 to 30 in good health. Sequencing was done on a sample of Tregs from blood. The CDR3 spells CAISAGQNTEAFF. CDR3 bases: TGTGCCATCAGTGCTGGACAGAACACTGAAGCTTTCTTT.